The sequence of this TCR beta chain was determined in a study of T cell repertoires in cytomegalovirus infection. For the study at large: Well-studied HLA-B-restricted epitopes and recently identified HLA-C-restricted epitopes of CMV were both used in the study. Study-wide findings and caveats: CMV carriers with the relevant HLA were identified by cumulative public TCR beta family frequency.

Regarding this clonotype: Its antigen remains unknown.

TCRdb independently ran MiXCR on the reads; one entry per CDR3 protein. The table has 360,000 or so distinct CDR3 sequences, approximately 35% seen once. The sequence came from a human donor in good health (CMV status not recorded). Some clones in this sample may be carry-over from other donors' samples. Sequenced here: cultured PBMCs, sampled from culture after CMV antigen stimulation.

The CDR3 here is CASSQEGLAGVLLNEQFF. The CDR3 bases are TGTGCCAGCAGCCAAGAGGGACTAGCGGGAGTGTTGTTGAATGAGCAGTTCTTC. The chain uses TRBV4-2 and TRBJ2-1; 14 nucleotides line up with TRBD2. Germline assignment: CDR1 LGHNA and CDR2 YNFKEQ. V lost 0 bases, J lost 7 bases, and 8 bases stayed unmatched. The CDR3 consists of 18 residues.